A single sample gave rise to the 14 T cell receptor beta chains below, sequenced in a study of CD8 T cells in Susac syndrome. It was with random hexamers that roughly 0.5 to 1 ug RNA was reverse transcribed. MiXCR, applied by TCRdb to the immunoSEQ multiplex PCR reads, yields one record per CDR3 protein. The sample consists of roughly 300,000 distinct CDR3 sequences, approximately 85% of them appearing once. The sample taken for sequencing was CD8+ T cells from PBMCs. The receptors shown here come from a human donor with multiple sclerosis.

This chain joins TRBV5-5 and TRBJ2-7; no reliable D call. There are 15 residues in the CDR3. Trimming removed 4 bases at V and 7 bases at J, with 21 bases between. Germline V gene data show CDR1 as SGHKS and CDR2 as YYEKEE (reference sequence). The CDR3 sequence is CASSISRAASGEQYF. The CDR3 nucleotides read TGTGCCAGCAGCATTAGCAGAGCCGCCTCTGGGGAGCAGTACTTC.

This clonotype was seen once. The chain joins TRBV6-5 to TRBJ1-1; 8 positions match TRBD1. There are 14 residues in the CDR3. J gave up 5 bases and V 6 bases, and 8 bases lay outside the gene matches. Germline-derived CDR1 and CDR2 are MNHEY and SVGAGI. This CDR3 reads CASSPGQGWTEAFF. The CDR3 nucleotides are TGTGCCAGCAGCCCAGGACAGGGTTGGACTGAAGCTTTCTTT.

V is TRBV27 and J is TRBJ1-5; 9 bases are a match to TRBD1. Germline trimming cut 5 bases from V and 6 bases from J; bases unmatched to any gene: 5. This CDR3 spans 14 amino acids. Germline values: CDR1 MNHEY, CDR2 SMNVEV (reference sequence). Here the CDR3 reads CASSVDRGFQPQHF. The CDR3 nucleotides are TGTGCCAGCAGTGTCGACAGGGGGTTTCAGCCCCAGCATTTT.

The gene calls are TRBV11-2 and TRBJ1-1; 7 nucleotides line up with TRBD1. The CDR3 extends over 15 amino acids. The germline CDR1 and CDR2 sequences are SGHAT and FQNNGV. V gave up 0 bases and J gave up 1 base; unmatched junction bases: 2. The CDR3 is CASSLDRGANTEAFF. CDR3 DNA sequence: TGTGCCAGCAGCTTAGACAGGGGGGCGAACACTGAAGCTTTCTTT.

The chain employs TRBV27 and TRBJ1-1, with 7 bases matching TRBD1. Trimming at V came to 3 bases and at J to 5 bases, leaving 9 bases not matched to a gene. The CDR3 spans 15 residues. From germline, CDR1 is MNHEY and CDR2 SMNVEV (reference sequence). The CDR3 nucleotides are TGTGCCAGCAGTTTGGCCCAGACAGGGAAGACTGAAGCTTTCTTT. Amino acids: CASSLAQTGKTEAFF.

The chain links TRBV7-2 to TRBJ2-3, with TRBD2 matching over 7 bases. The germline gives CDR1 SGHTA, CDR2 FQGNSA. Trimming took 2 bases from V and 2 from J; bases not matched to a gene: 4. The CDR3 loop spans 15 amino acids. The CDR3 loop is CASSLFGGVTDTQYF. The CDR3 nucleotides read TGTGCCAGCAGCTTATTTGGGGGGGTCACAGATACGCAGTATTTT.

The chain carries TRBV5-8 and TRBJ1-5; no definite D call. The V end lost 4 bases, the J end lost 0 bases, and 26 bases lay between the germline ends. This CDR3 comprises 20 residues. From germline, CDR1 is SGHTS and CDR2 YDEGEE. The CDR3 sequence: CASSGRAAKPGPLSNQPQHF. The CDR3 DNA is TGTGCCAGCAGCGGGCGGGCCGCCAAGCCCGGTCCCCTTAGCAATCAGCCCCAGCATTTT. Combining the CDR3 with reference TRBV5-8 and TRBJ1-5 gives the whole variable domain EAGVTQSPTHLIKTRGQQATLRCSPISGHTSVYWYQQALGLGLQFLLWYDEGEERNRGNFPPRFSGRQFPNYSSELNVNALELEDSALYLCASSGRAAKPGPLSNQPQHFGDGTRLSIL.

The CDR3 nucleotides read TGCGCCAGCAGCCCTCTTAAGGGGCGGGGGTACCAAGAGACCCAGTACTTC. This sequence encodes CASSPLKGRGYQETQYF. This chain uses TRBV10-2 with TRBJ2-5; 7 bases fit TRBD2. With 6 bases clipped from V and 0 bases from J, the junction kept 13 bases outside the gene matches. This CDR3 has 17 residues. Per germline, CDR1 WSHSY and CDR2 SAAADI.

The J gene is TRBJ2-3, the V gene TRBV18; possibly TRBD2 for D (6 bases). The germline CDR1 and CDR2 sequences are KGHSH and LQKENI. V was cut by 7 bases and J by 0 bases, with 38 bases left in between. The CDR3 has 23 residues. The CDR3 region is CASFESDQGQGSEGTVSTDTQYF. The CDR3 coding sequence is TGTGCCAGCTTCGAATCGGATCAAGGGCAGGGTTCGGAGGGGACGGTGAGCACAGATACGCAGTATTTT.

The CDR3 protein is CASRSGGRNTIYF. The DNA for the CDR3 is TGTGCCAGCAGATCAGGGGGCCGAAACACCATATATTTT. The chain uses TRBV7-9 and TRBJ1-3; TRBD1 aligns across 8 bases. Germline loops: CDR1 SEHNR, CDR2 FQNEAQ (reference sequence). V lost 6 bases, J lost 5 bases, and 3 bases stayed unmatched. The CDR3 extends over 13 amino acids.

This chain joins TRBV9 and TRBJ2-1; D remains ambiguous. This CDR3 has 15 residues. Germline values: CDR1 SGDLS, CDR2 YYNGEE. The V end was cut by 0 bases, the J end by 2 bases, with 9 bases between. In DNA, the CDR3 is TGTGCCAGCAGCGTAGAAGCGCGCACCTACAATGAGCAGTTCTTC. Translated: CASSVEARTYNEQFF. The variable domain in full, with the rest retrieved from reference TRBV9 and TRBJ2-1, is DSGVTQTPKHLITATGQRVTLRCSPRSGDLSVYWYQQSLDQGLQFLIQYYNGEERAKGNILERFSAQQFPDLHSELNLSSLELGDSALYFCASSVEARTYNEQFFGPGTRLTVL.

The V call is TRBV18, the J call TRBJ2-5; D is perhaps TRBD1 (6 bases). CDR1 is KGHSH, CDR2 LQKENI, per germline. The CDR3 extends over 18 amino acids. Deletions cut 0 bases from V and 1 base from J, with 18 bases between. Written as DNA, the CDR3 is TGTGCCAGCTCACCACCCGAAAGTGAGGACAGTTTCCAAGAGACCCAGTACTTC. This translates into CASSPPESEDSFQETQYF.

This clonotype was observed a few times. The chain employs TRBV7-3 and TRBJ2-1, with no clear D. CDR3 length: 9 amino acids. The ends were cut back, 5 bases at V and 16 bases at J, with 9 bases in the middle. Germline-derived CDR1 and CDR2 are SGHTA and FQGTGA. The CDR3, as DNA: TGTGCCAGCAGCCTCCCCCGATTCTTC. It encodes CASSLPRFF.

The V and J genes are TRBV3-1 and TRBJ2-3; tentatively, D is TRBD2 (5 bases). The length of the CDR3 is 15 residues. Trimming took 1 base from V and 0 from J, leaving 8 bases between them. Germline loops: CDR1 LGHDT, CDR2 YNNKEL (reference sequence). Here the CDR3 reads CASSQAEASTDTQYF. CDR3 in DNA: TGTGCCAGCAGCCAAGCGGAGGCTAGCACAGATACGCAGTATTTT.